These 16 T cell receptor beta chains originate from one sample sequenced in a study of CD8+ T cells in alopecia areata. Extraction and reverse transcription of RNA yielded cDNA as the sequencing template. Sequencing used immunoSEQ multiplex PCR; TCRdb keeps in-frame clones, though not all of them. The table records 90,000 to 130,000 clones, 55% to 75% of them present only once. The sequenced sample was CD8+ T cells sorted from blood. The receptors were sampled from a human donor in good health.

This chain connects TRBV19 to TRBJ2-1; TRBD2 aligns across 7 bases. V was clipped by 6 bases and J by 2 bases; unmatched bases: 1. Germline CDR1 is LNHDA and CDR2 is SQIVND (reference sequence). The CDR3 runs to 13 residues. This CDR3 is CASRGGTYNEQFF. In DNA, the CDR3 is TGTGCCAGTAGGGGGGGGACCTACAATGAGCAGTTCTTC.

The chain combines TRBV28 with TRBJ2-7, with 9 bases lining up with TRBD2. Trimming cost V 6 bases and J 2 bases; bases outside gene matches: 5. The CDR3 runs to 14 residues. The germline V gene has CDR1 MDHEN and CDR2 SYDVKM. The CDR3 reads CASRIAGETYEQYF. CDR3 sequence (DNA): TGTGCCAGCAGGATAGCGGGGGAAACCTACGAGCAGTACTTC.

This chain links TRBV5-5 with TRBJ2-3; 10 bases match TRBD1. The trim removed 4 bases at V and 4 bases at J, leaving 9 bases unmatched. The CDR3 extends over 16 amino acids. Germline values: CDR1 SGHKS, CDR2 YYEKEE (reference sequence). CDR3 amino acids: CASSPTPGQGSDTQYF. The CDR3 DNA follows: TGTGCCAGCAGCCCTACTCCGGGACAGGGGTCAGATACGCAGTATTTT.

This clone appeared once. V and J are TRBV5-6 and TRBJ2-2; a weak D match, TRBD1 (6 bases). This CDR3 region has 14 residues. Germline CDR1 and CDR2: SGHDT and YYEEEE. The germline V and J ends were trimmed by 4 bases and 6 bases, with 13 bases remaining between them. Here the CDR3 reads CASSPDRSPGELFF. As DNA, the CDR3 is TGTGCCAGCAGCCCGGACAGAAGCCCCGGGGAGCTGTTTTTT.

Worth noting for this clone: One end of the junction is discordant with germline, which a read error may explain. This chain connects TRBV7-7 to TRBJ2-3; D may be TRBD2 (5 bases). The CDR3 has 13 residues. Germline CDR1 SSHAT, CDR2 FNYEAQ (reference sequence). This chain's CDR3 is CASSGYESDTQYF. The DNA for the CDR3 is TGTGCTAGCAGCGGCTATGAGTCAGATACGCAGTATTTT.

The V gene is TRBV23-1, the J gene TRBJ2-6, with unresolved D. TRBV23-1 is an ORF, and what it does is uncertain. CDR3 length: 16 residues. V was clipped by 1 base and J by 0 bases, with 7 bases between them. For the CDR3, the DNA is TGCGCCAGCAGTCAATTGGATATCTCTGGGGCCAACGTCCTGACTTTC. Encoded protein: CASSQLDISGANVLTF.

J is TRBJ2-1 and V is TRBV4-1, with no clear D. This CDR3 is 13 amino acids long. Trimming left V 1 base short and J 7 bases short, with 8 bases between. Per the germline V gene, CDR1 is MGHRA and CDR2 is YSYEKL. DNA of the CDR3: TGCGCCAGCAGCCAAGGACTGACGAATGAGCAGTTCTTC. This gives the protein CASSQGLTNEQFF.

The chain joins TRBV5-6 to TRBJ1-6; D unclear. CDR1 and CDR2 from the germline V gene are SGHDT and YYEEEE. Deletions cut 4 bases from V and 10 bases from J, with 15 bases between. This CDR3 is 14 amino acids long. The CDR3 nucleotides are TGTGCCAGCAGCCCGATAATCGAGGGCTCACCCCTCCACTTT. Translated: CASSPIIEGSPLHF.

This clone was counted between two and nine times. The genes are TRBV29-1 and TRBJ2-1; D assignment may be TRBD1 or TRBD2 (5 bases each). Looked up from germline, CDR1 is SQVTM and CDR2 is ANQGSEA. The V gene lost 3 bases and the J gene lost 4 bases, with 10 bases spanning the gap. This CDR3 spans 13 amino acids. The CDR3 is CSVEGDQYNEQFF. CDR3 in DNA: TGCAGCGTTGAGGGGGACCAGTACAATGAGCAGTTCTTC.

This clone has only a few counts. V and J are TRBV28 and TRBJ2-7, with a tentative D call TRBD1 (5 bases). The CDR3 totals 12 residues. Germline assignment: CDR1 MDHEN and CDR2 SYDVKM. The germline V and J ends were trimmed by 2 bases and 11 bases, with 13 bases remaining between them. The CDR3 nucleotides are TGTGCCAGCAGTTTAGAATCCCAGGGCAAGTACTTC. The encoded protein is CASSLESQGKYF.

V usage is TRBV13 and J usage is TRBJ2-1, with TRBD2 matching over 7 bases. V shed 1 base, J shed 8 bases, and the junction held 5 bases outside the gene matches. The CDR3 length is 14 residues. Germline V gene lookup returns CDR1 PRHDT and CDR2 FYEKMQ (reference sequence). The CDR3: CASSLVGGFDEQFF. The DNA of the CDR3 is TGTGCCAGCAGCTTAGTCGGGGGGTTCGATGAGCAGTTCTTC.

This clone was seen more than once but under ten times. This chain connects TRBV7-9 to TRBJ1-1; tentatively, D is TRBD1 (5 bases). Germline V gene data show CDR1 as SEHNR and CDR2 as FQNEAQ (reference sequence). CDR3 length equals 17 residues. V shed 4 bases and J shed 1 base, with 19 bases lying between them. CDR3 in amino acids: CASSWGRAEVRNTEAFF. CDR3 DNA: TGTGCCAGCAGCTGGGGGAGGGCAGAGGTTCGGAACACTGAAGCTTTCTTT.

The chain joins TRBV13 to TRBJ2-7; TRBD1 agrees at 12 bases. Trimming removed 6 bases from V and 5 bases from J; junction bases left unmatched: 8. The CDR3 loop spans 15 amino acids. In germline, CDR1 is PRHDT, CDR2 FYEKMQ (reference sequence). CDR3 nucleotide sequence: TGTGCCAGCAGTCTCCGGGGACAGGGGGCCCACGAGCAGTACTTC. Translating gives CASSLRGQGAHEQYF.

This clone was detected only a few times. The V gene is TRBV2, the J gene TRBJ1-1; TRBD1 agrees at 8 bases. The trim removed 9 bases at V and 0 bases at J, leaving 3 bases unmatched. CDR1 is SNHLY and CDR2 is FYNNEI in the germline V gene. This CDR3 comprises 13 residues. The CDR3 DNA follows: TGTGCCAGTCAGGGGGCCGTGAACACTGAAGCTTTCTTT. The encoded protein is CASQGAVNTEAFF.

This clone was recorded once. This chain joins TRBV4-2 and TRBJ2-3, with D maybe TRBD1 (6 bases). Trimming removed 0 bases at V and 2 bases at J, with 18 bases between. Per the germline V gene, CDR1 is LGHNA and CDR2 is YNFKEQ. The CDR3 is 18 residues long. For the CDR3, the DNA is TGTGCCAGCAGCCAAGAGCGGTCGCGGACAGCCCTCACAGATACGCAGTATTTT. This sequence encodes CASSQERSRTALTDTQYF.

The V call is TRBV29-1, the J call TRBJ2-7; D remains unclear. Germline V CDR1 and CDR2: SQVTM, ANQGSEA. This CDR3 has 10 amino acids. The V end lost 4 bases, the J end lost 3 bases, and 4 bases lay between the germline ends. CDR3 DNA sequence: TGCAGCGTTGGCGGCTACGAGCAGTACTTC. Amino acid sequence: CSVGGYEQYF.